A selection of T cell receptor beta chains follows, all from one sample in a study of T cells after yellow fever vaccination. MiXCR was run by TCRdb on the 5' RACE reads, yielding one entry per CDR3 protein. The table has about 300,000 distinct CDR3 sequences, approximately 10% seen once. This material consisted of CD4+ T cells sorted from PBMCs, taken 5 days after the yellow fever booster vaccination. Receptors originate from a man between 18 and 29 years old who received the YFV17D yellow fever vaccine. The CDR3 runs from the conserved cysteine through the conserved F or W. D genes are given only for firm matches. Size is omitted from some rows. Given values are once, few, many or a class for expanded clones.

CDR3 length,J gene,V gene,clone size,D gene,CDR3 protein,CDR3 DNA
14,TRBJ1-5,TRBV2,NA,NA,CASSDTPGGQPQHF,TGTGCCAGCAGTGACACTCCGGGGGGCCAGCCCCAGCATTTT
15,TRBJ1-3,TRBV7-2,few,TRBD1,CASSPGTVTGNTIYF,TGTGCCAGCAGCCCCGGGACAGTTACCGGAAACACCATATATTTT
16,TRBJ2-3,TRBV10-3,many,TRBD2,CAISPGTIWGADTQYF,TGTGCCATCAGTCCCGGGACTATCTGGGGGGCAGATACGCAGTATTTT
18,TRBJ2-1,TRBV6-5,NA,NA,CASSYSLSGTETYNEQFF,TGTGCCAGCAGTTACTCTCTCAGTGGGACCGAGACCTACAATGAGCAGTTCTTC
16,TRBJ2-1,TRBV3-1,many,TRBD2,CASSPGTSGGANEQFF,TGTGCCAGCAGCCCCGGGACTAGCGGGGGGGCGAATGAGCAGTTCTTC
11,TRBJ1-1,TRBV20-1,few,NA,CSAHKELEAFF,TGCAGTGCTCACAAGGAACTGGAAGCTTTCTTT
17,TRBJ1-1,TRBV19,few,NA,CASSLSDSSLGNTEAFF,TGTGCCAGTAGTCTCTCGGACTCGAGTCTTGGGAACACTGAAGCTTTCTTT
16,TRBJ1-1,TRBV5-1,NA,TRBD1,CASSFRTGGANTEAFF,TGCGCCAGCAGCTTCCGGACAGGGGGTGCGAACACTGAAGCTTTCTTT
15,TRBJ2-3,TRBV18,NA,TRBD2,CASSPGAGAPDTQYF,TGTGCCAGCTCACCAGGAGCGGGGGCTCCAGATACGCAGTATTTT
15,TRBJ2-4,TRBV5-1,NA,NA,CASSLDGMAKNIQYF,TGCGCCAGCAGCTTGGATGGGATGGCCAAAAACATTCAGTACTTC
13,TRBJ2-2,TRBV5-6,NA,NA,CASSLFLTGELFF,TGTGCCAGCAGCTTGTTTTTAACCGGGGAGCTGTTTTTT
13,TRBJ2-5,TRBV25-1,many,NA,CASSVPGEETQYF,TGTGCCAGCAGTGTGCCAGGGGAAGAGACCCAGTACTTC
15,TRBJ1-6,TRBV4-1,few,TRBD1,CASSPRDRANSPLHF,TGCGCCAGCAGCCCCCGGGACAGGGCTAATTCACCCCTCCACTTT
13,TRBJ2-3,TRBV7-2,many,NA,CASSSRQTDTQYF,TGTGCCAGCAGCTCCCGACAGACAGATACGCAGTATTTT
13,TRBJ2-3,TRBV14,few,NA,CASRLMGTDTQYF,TGTGCCAGCCGTCTGATGGGCACAGATACGCAGTATTTT
13,TRBJ1-5,TRBV29-1,NA,NA,CSVGPGRWAPQHF,TGCAGCGTCGGCCCAGGGAGGTGGGCGCCCCAGCATTTT
15,TRBJ2-5,TRBV7-2,NA,NA,CASSVRQGGTETQYF,TGTGCCAGCAGCGTAAGACAGGGAGGGACAGAGACCCAGTACTTC
12,TRBJ2-7,TRBV30,NA,TRBD2,CAAEGLLYEQYF,TGTGCCGCGGAGGGACTACTCTACGAGCAGTACTTC
13,TRBJ1-1,TRBV6-5,many,NA,CASSYYDGAEAFF,TGTGCCAGCAGTTACTACGACGGCGCTGAAGCTTTCTTT
18,TRBJ2-5,TRBV4-1,many,TRBD1,CASSQPPGTGVFEETQYF,TGCGCCAGCAGCCAACCCCCGGGAACAGGGGTGTTCGAAGAGACCCAGTACTTC
13,TRBJ1-5,TRBV7-2,NA,NA,CASSPPGRGPQHF,TGTGCCAGCAGCCCACCAGGCCGAGGGCCCCAGCATTTT
15,TRBJ2-3,TRBV5-1,few,NA,CASSLAGGRSDTQYF,TGCGCCAGCAGCTTGGCCGGGGGGCGTTCTGATACGCAGTATTTT
13,TRBJ1-2,TRBV7-9,few,NA,CASGAESNYGYTF,TGTGCCAGCGGCGCAGAGAGTAACTATGGCTACACCTTC
15,TRBJ2-7,TRBV2,many,TRBD1,CASSPQGRSYGEQYF,TGTGCCAGCAGTCCACAGGGGAGATCCTACGGGGAGCAGTACTTC
16,TRBJ1-1,TRBV18,once,NA,CASSPLVVRENTEAFF,TGTGCCAGCTCACCACTGGTTGTCCGTGAGAACACTGAAGCTTTCTTT
16,TRBJ1-5,TRBV20-1,many,TRBD1,CSANDRVVGFGQPQHF,TGCAGTGCTAACGACAGGGTGGTTGGGTTCGGTCAGCCCCAGCATTTT
14,TRBJ2-3,TRBV3-1,few,NA,CASSQRHLTDTQYF,TGTGCCAGCAGCCAGAGACACCTCACAGATACGCAGTATTTT
14,TRBJ1-1,TRBV6-2/TRBV6-3,few,TRBD1,CASINRGRGTEAFF,TGTGCCAGCATTAACAGGGGGCGTGGGACTGAAGCTTTCTTT
15,TRBJ2-1,TRBV7-2,few,TRBD1,CASSLPGQGSNEQFF,TGTGCCAGCAGCTTGCCGGGACAGGGAAGCAATGAGCAGTTCTTC
13,TRBJ2-7,TRBV6-2/TRBV6-3,NA,NA,CASSYPGSYEQYF,TGTGCCAGCAGTTATCCCGGGTCCTACGAGCAGTACTTC
13,TRBJ1-5,TRBV6-2/TRBV6-3,NA,TRBD1,CASSYDRAQPLHF,TGTGCCAGTTCATACGACAGGGCTCAGCCCCTGCATTTT
14,TRBJ2-1,TRBV5-1,many,NA,CASSSSGGYNEQFF,TGCGCCAGCAGCTCCTCCGGGGGATACAATGAGCAGTTCTTC
16,TRBJ1-4,TRBV27,many,NA,CASSPPAGSGVGKLFF,TGTGCCAGCAGTCCACCTGCCGGGAGCGGGGTCGGAAAACTGTTTTTT
16,TRBJ1-2,TRBV12-3/TRBV12-4,few,NA,CASSLRGAWAPYGYTF,TGTGCCAGTTCCCTCCGAGGGGCTTGGGCCCCCTATGGCTACACCTTC
16,TRBJ2-4,TRBV5-1,few,NA,CASSDDRLGAKNIQYF,TGCGCCAGCAGCGATGACAGGTTAGGGGCCAAAAACATTCAGTACTTC
14,TRBJ2-7,TRBV7-2,NA,TRBD1,CASSPDRGASEQYF,TGTGCCAGCAGCCCCGACAGGGGGGCCTCCGAGCAGTACTTC
13,TRBJ1-5,TRBV2,many,NA,CATHSNSNQPQHF,TGTGCCACCCACAGCAATAGCAATCAGCCCCAGCATTTT
15,TRBJ2-2,TRBV5-5,NA,NA,CASSSRESNTGELFF,TGTGCCAGCAGCTCCAGGGAATCGAACACCGGGGAGCTGTTTTTT
14,TRBJ2-5,TRBV12-3/TRBV12-4,NA,NA,CASRLRDSQETQYF,TGTGCCAGCAGGCTCCGGGACTCCCAAGAGACCCAGTACTTC